This TCR beta chain emerged from a study of human T cells and chemical hapten exposure. Study-level background: Per-sample TCR yields varied mainly from small pooled library volume differences. Study-level results: DPC sensitization produced no change in TCRs with frequency above 1 in 1000.

As to time point: healthy volunteer bleed at 2 weeks. Before extraction, the whole blood was not fractionated, and total RNA was taken from it. This clonotype has at least ten counts. Its target is not known. In TCRdb, the RACE reads were re-called with MiXCR into one record per CDR3 protein. This sample carries roughly 130,000 distinct CDR3 sequences, 9% to 10% of them seen once, and the ten largest clones take 1.5% to 2%. The CDR3 is 12 residues long. The V end was cut by 8 bases, the J end by 2 bases, with 9 bases between. Germline V gene data show CDR1 as MNHNS and CDR2 as SASEGT. Source material: whole blood. The source of this sequence is a male donor in good health. Some clones in this sample may be carry-over from other donors' samples. The V call is TRBV6-1, the J call TRBJ1-1; D unresolved. The chain's CDR3 is CASGYANTEAFF. The CDR3 DNA reads TGTGCCAGCGGATACGCTAACACTGAAGCTTTCTTT.